Presented here are 10 T cell receptor beta chains from one specimen sequenced in a study of blood T cell repertoires in COVID-19. The table came from immunoSEQ multiplex PCR; TCRdb's copy has only in-frame clones and leaves some out. Found here are tens of thousands of clones, roughly 90% of them singletons; the top ten hold approximately 6.2%. The sample comprised peripheral blood. All receptors derive from a human donor in a cohort sampled during active COVID-19.

The V call is TRBV5-1, the J call TRBJ2-3, with 14 bases aligning to TRBD2. Trimming at V came to 4 bases and at J to 2 bases, leaving 12 bases not matched to a gene. CDR1 SGHRS and CDR2 YFSETQ come from the germline V gene. This CDR3 region has 19 residues. The CDR3 loop is CASSDPPGTSGSSTDTQYF. The CDR3 DNA reads as TGCGCCAGCAGCGACCCACCCGGGACTAGCGGGAGCTCCACAGATACGCAGTATTTT.

This clone was seen just once. The V call is TRBV11-2, the J call TRBJ2-1; D is perhaps TRBD2 (6 bases). Germline V gene lookup returns CDR1 SGHAT and CDR2 FQNNGV. Trimming took off 4 bases at V and 9 bases at J, with 10 bases between the two ends. The CDR3 has 12 amino acids. The CDR3 nucleotides are TGTGCCAGCAGCTCGGTGGGGGGTGAGCAGTTCTTC. Protein sequence: CASSSVGGEQFF. The full variable domain, its missing parts supplied by reference TRBV11-2 and TRBJ2-1, is EAGVAQSPRYKIIEKRQSVAFWCNPISGHATLYWYQQILGQGPKLLIQFQNNGVVDDSQLPKDRFSAERLKGVDSTLKIQPAKLEDSAVYLCASSSVGGEQFFGPGTRLTVL.

The rearrangement joins TRBV10-2 to TRBJ2-1, with unresolved D. The CDR3 contains 11 residues. Germline V gene lookup returns CDR1 WSHSY and CDR2 SAAADI. V dropped 7 bases and J dropped 6 bases, with 7 bases sitting between them. CDR3 residues: CASIRGNEQFF. DNA for the CDR3: TGCGCCAGCATCCGAGGCAATGAGCAGTTCTTC.

This rearrangement joins TRBV20-1 to TRBJ2-2; a weak D match, TRBD1 (6 bases). V was shortened by 3 bases and J by 2 bases, with 10 bases between the two germline ends. Germline assignment: CDR1 DFQATT and CDR2 SNEGSKA (reference sequence). This CDR3 contains 14 residues. CDR3: CSASRGTNTGELFF. The CDR3 DNA reads TGCAGTGCTAGTAGGGGGACAAACACCGGGGAGCTGTTTTTT.

The chain joins TRBV6-1 to TRBJ2-5, with D perhaps matching TRBD1 (6 bases). The ends were cut back, 4 bases at V and 2 bases at J, with 20 bases in the middle. The CDR3 covers 17 residues. CDR1 is MNHNS and CDR2 is SASEGT in the germline V gene. CDR3 in DNA: TGTGCCAGCAGTGGTCTAACAGGGTTGGGGACACAAGAGACCCAGTACTTC. Translating gives CASSGLTGLGTQETQYF.

This chain uses TRBV7-2 with TRBJ1-1; possibly TRBD1 for D (6 bases). V shed 5 bases and J shed 3 bases, with 13 bases lying between them. This CDR3 is 14 amino acids long. Per the germline V gene, CDR1 is SGHTA and CDR2 is FQGNSA. The CDR3 sequence is CASSQGRGDTEAFF. CDR3 sequence (DNA): TGTGCCAGCAGCCAAGGGAGGGGGGACACTGAAGCTTTCTTT.

V and J are TRBV27 and TRBJ1-2, with 8 bases lining up with TRBD1. This CDR3 is 14 amino acids long. Germline lookup yields CDR1 MNHEY and CDR2 SMNVEV (reference sequence). Trimming removed 4 bases from V and 8 bases from J; junction bases left unmatched: 9. The CDR3 DNA reads as TGTGCCAGCAGTTCCGGGACAGGCCTTTGGGGCTACACCTTC. Translating it yields CASSSGTGLWGYTF.

This chain uses TRBV27 with TRBJ2-7; 9 bases match TRBD1. The J segment lost 1 base and the V segment lost 5 bases, leaving 6 bases of the junction unmatched. This CDR3 region has 15 residues. The germline V gene has CDR1 MNHEY and CDR2 SMNVEV (reference sequence). DNA for the CDR3: TGTGCCAGCAGTACCCCGGGACAGGGTTCCTACGAGCAGTACTTC. Its protein product is CASSTPGQGSYEQYF.

The chain recombines TRBV12-5 with TRBJ1-3; no clear D. V was shortened by 2 bases and J by 2 bases, with 16 bases between the two germline ends. This CDR3 has 17 residues. Germline lookup yields CDR1 LGHNT and CDR2 FRNRAP. CDR3 nucleotides: TGTGCTAGTGGTTTGCCAACGGGCAGGAGGACTGGAAACACCATATATTTT. Its protein is CASGLPTGRRTGNTIYF.

This clone was counted once. The chain is built from TRBV27 and TRBJ2-7; 8 bases are a match to TRBD1. V shed 6 bases, J shed 4 bases, and the junction held 8 bases outside the gene matches. The CDR3 has 14 amino acids. The germline CDR1 and CDR2 sequences are MNHEY and SMNVEV (reference sequence). The CDR3 DNA reads TGTGCCAGCAGCCTCGAACAGGGGGGATACGAGCAGTACTTC. Translating gives CASSLEQGGYEQYF.